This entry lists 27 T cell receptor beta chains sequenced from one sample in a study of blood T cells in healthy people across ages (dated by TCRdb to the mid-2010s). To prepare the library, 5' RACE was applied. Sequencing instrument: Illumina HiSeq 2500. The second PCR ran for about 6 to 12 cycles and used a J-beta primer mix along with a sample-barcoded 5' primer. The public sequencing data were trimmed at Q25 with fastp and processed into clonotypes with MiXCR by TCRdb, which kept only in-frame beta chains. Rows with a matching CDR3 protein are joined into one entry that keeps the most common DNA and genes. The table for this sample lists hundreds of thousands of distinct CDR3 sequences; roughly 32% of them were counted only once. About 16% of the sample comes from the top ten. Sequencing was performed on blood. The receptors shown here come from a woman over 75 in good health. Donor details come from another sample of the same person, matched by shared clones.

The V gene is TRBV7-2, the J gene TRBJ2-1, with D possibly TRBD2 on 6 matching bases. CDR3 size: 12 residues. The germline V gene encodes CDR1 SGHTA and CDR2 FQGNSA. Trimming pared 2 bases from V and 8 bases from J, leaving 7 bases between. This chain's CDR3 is CASSLTSYEQFF. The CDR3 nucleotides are TGTGCCAGCAGCTTAACTAGCTATGAGCAGTTCTTC.

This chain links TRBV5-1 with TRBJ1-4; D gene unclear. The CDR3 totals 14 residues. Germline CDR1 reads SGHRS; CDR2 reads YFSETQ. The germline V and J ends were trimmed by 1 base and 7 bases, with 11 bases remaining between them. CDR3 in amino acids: CASSLNGLGEKLFF. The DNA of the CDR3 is TGCGCCAGCAGCTTGAATGGGCTAGGTGAAAAACTGTTTTTT.

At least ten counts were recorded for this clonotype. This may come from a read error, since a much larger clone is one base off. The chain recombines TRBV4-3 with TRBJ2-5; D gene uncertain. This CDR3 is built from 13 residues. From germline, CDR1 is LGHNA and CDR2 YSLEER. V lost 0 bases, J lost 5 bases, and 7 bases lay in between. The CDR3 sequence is CASSQELGETQYF. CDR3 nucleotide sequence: TGCGCCAGCAGCCAAGAGTTGGGGGAGACCCAGTACTTC.

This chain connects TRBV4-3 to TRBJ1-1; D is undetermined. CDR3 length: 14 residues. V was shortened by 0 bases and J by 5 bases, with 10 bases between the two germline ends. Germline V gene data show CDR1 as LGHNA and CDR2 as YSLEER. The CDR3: CASSQDLWGTEAFF. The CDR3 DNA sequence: TGCGCCAGCAGCCAAGATCTATGGGGTACTGAAGCTTTCTTT.

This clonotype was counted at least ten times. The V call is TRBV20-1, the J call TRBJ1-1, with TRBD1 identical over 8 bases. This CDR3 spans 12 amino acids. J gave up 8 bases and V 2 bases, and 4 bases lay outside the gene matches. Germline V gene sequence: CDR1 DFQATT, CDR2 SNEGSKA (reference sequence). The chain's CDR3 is CSARIGQGEAFF. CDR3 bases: TGCAGTGCTAGAATAGGACAGGGAGAAGCTTTCTTT.

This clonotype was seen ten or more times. The chain's CDR3 is CASSLALRPGLETQYF. The CDR3 region has the DNA TGTGCCAGCAGTTTAGCGTTGCGACCAGGGTTAGAGACCCAGTACTTC. The chain is built from TRBV12-3 or TRBV12-4 and TRBJ2-5; D may be TRBD1 (5 bases). Trimming shortened V by 0 bases and J by 4 bases, and 15 bases separated the two germline ends. The CDR3 has 16 residues.

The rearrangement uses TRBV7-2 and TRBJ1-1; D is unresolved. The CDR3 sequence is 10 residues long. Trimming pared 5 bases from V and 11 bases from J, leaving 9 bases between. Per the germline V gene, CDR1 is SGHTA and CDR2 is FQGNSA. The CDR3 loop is CASSRTSAFF. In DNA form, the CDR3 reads TGTGCCAGCAGCCGAACTTCGGCTTTCTTT.

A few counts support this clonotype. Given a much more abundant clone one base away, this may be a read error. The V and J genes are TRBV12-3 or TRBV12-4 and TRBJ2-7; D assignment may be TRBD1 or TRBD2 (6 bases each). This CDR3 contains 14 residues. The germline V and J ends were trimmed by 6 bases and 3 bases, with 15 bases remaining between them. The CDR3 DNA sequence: TGTGCCAGCAGCCCTTCCGGGGGCTGCTACGAGCAGTACTTC. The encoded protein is CASSPSGGCYEQYF.

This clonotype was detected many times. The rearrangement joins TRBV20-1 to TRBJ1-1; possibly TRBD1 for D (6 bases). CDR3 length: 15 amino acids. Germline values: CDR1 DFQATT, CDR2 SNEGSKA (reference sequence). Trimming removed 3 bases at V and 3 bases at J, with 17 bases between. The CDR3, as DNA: TGCAGTGCTAGTCCCGAGACAGGACTAGACACTGAAGCTTTCTTT. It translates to CSASPETGLDTEAFF.

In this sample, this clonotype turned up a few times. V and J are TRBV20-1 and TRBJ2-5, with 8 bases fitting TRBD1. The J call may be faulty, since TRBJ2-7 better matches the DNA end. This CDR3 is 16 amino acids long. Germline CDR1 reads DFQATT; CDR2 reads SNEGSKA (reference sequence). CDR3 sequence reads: CSAKVPTGAVTYEQYF. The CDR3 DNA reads TGCAGTGCTAAAGTCCCGACAGGGGCAGTAACTTACGAGCAGTACTTC.

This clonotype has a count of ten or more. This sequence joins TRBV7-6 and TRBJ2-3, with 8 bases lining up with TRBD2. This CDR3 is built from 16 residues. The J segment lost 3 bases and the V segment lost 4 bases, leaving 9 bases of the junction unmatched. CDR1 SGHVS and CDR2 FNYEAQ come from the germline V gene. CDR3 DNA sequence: TGTGCCAGCAGCTCTAGGACTAGCCCAGGGACAGATACGCAGTATTTT. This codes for CASSSRTSPGTDTQYF.

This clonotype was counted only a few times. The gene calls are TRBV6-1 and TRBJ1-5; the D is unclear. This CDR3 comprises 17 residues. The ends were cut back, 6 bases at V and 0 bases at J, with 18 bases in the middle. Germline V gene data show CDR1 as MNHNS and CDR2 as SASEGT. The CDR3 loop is CASSGEGGPYSNQPQHF. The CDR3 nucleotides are TGTGCCAGCAGCGGGGAGGGAGGGCCCTATAGCAATCAGCCCCAGCATTTT.

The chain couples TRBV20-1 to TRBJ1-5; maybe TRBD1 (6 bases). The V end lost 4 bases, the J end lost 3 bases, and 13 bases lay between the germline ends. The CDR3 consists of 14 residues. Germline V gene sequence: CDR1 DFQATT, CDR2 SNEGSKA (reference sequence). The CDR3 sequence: CSATTRGPNQPQHF. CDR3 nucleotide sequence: TGCAGTGCTACGACCAGGGGCCCCAATCAGCCCCAGCATTTT.

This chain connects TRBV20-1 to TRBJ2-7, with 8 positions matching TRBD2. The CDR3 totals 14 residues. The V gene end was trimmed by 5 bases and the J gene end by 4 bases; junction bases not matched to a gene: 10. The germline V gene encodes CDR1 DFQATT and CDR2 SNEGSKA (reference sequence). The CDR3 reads CSALRGTRDYEQYF. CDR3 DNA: TGCAGTGCTTTGAGGGGGACTAGGGATTACGAGCAGTACTTC.

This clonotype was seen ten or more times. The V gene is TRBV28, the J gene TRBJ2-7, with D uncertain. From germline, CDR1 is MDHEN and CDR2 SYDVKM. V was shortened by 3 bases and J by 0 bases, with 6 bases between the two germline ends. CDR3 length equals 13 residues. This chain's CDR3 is CASSFGISYEQYF. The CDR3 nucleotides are TGTGCCAGCAGTTTCGGAATCTCCTACGAGCAGTACTTC.

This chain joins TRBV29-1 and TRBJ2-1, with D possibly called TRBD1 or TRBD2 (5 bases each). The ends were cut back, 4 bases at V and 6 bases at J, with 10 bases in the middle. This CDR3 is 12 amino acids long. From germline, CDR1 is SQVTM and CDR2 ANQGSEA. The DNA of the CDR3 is TGCAGCGTTGGTACTAGGGGCAATGAGCAGTTCTTC. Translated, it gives CSVGTRGNEQFF.

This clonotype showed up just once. CDR3 sequence (DNA): TGTGCCAGCAGCACCCGACAAGGGGGGACGGTTGGCTACACCTTC. Protein sequence: CASSTRQGGTVGYTF. This chain joins TRBV3-1 and TRBJ1-2, with D perhaps matching TRBD1 (6 bases). The CDR3 length is 15 residues. Trimming took off 5 bases at V and 7 bases at J, with 20 bases between the two ends. In germline, CDR1 is LGHDT, CDR2 YNNKEL (reference sequence).

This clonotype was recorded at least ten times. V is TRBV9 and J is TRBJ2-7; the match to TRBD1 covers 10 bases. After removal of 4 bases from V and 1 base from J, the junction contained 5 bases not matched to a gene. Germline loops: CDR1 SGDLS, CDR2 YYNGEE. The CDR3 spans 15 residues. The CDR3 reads CASSSRDRGSYEQYF. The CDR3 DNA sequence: TGTGCCAGCAGCTCCCGGGACAGGGGTTCCTACGAGCAGTACTTC.

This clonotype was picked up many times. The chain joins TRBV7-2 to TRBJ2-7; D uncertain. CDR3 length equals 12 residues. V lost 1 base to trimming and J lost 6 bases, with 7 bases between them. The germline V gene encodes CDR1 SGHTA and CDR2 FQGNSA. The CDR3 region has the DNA TGTGCCAGCAGCTTAGGAATCGCCGAGCAGTACTTC. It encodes CASSLGIAEQYF.

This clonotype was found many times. The CDR3, as DNA: TGTGCCAGCAGCTACGGACTAGCGGGGGCAGATACGCAGTATTTT. Translating it yields CASSYGLAGADTQYF. The chain recombines TRBV7-2 with TRBJ2-3; 13 bases line up with TRBD2. This CDR3 has 15 amino acids. V lost 4 bases to trimming and J lost 4 bases; unmatched junction nucleotides: 2. CDR1 and CDR2 from the germline V gene are SGHTA and FQGNSA.

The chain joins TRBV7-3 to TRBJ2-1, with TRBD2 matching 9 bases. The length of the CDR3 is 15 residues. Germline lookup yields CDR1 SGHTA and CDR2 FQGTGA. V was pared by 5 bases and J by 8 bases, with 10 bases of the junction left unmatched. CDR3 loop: CASSISTSGSHEQFF. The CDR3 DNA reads TGTGCCAGCAGCATTTCGACTAGCGGTTCTCATGAGCAGTTCTTC.

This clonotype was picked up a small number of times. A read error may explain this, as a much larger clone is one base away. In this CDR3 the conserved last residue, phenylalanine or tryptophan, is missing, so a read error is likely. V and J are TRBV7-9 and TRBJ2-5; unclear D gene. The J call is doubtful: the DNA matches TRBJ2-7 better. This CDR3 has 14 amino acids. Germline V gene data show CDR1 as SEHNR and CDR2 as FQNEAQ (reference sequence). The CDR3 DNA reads TGTGCCAGCAGCTTAGCAAGGGCCCCTTACGAGCAGTACTGC. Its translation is CASSLARAPYEQYC.

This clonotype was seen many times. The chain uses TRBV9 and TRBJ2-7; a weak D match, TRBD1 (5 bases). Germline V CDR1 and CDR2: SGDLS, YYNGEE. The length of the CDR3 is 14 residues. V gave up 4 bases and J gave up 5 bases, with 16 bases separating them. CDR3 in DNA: TGTGCCAGCAGCCTCCTTGGGGCTGACGACGAGCAGTACTTC. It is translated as CASSLLGADDEQYF.

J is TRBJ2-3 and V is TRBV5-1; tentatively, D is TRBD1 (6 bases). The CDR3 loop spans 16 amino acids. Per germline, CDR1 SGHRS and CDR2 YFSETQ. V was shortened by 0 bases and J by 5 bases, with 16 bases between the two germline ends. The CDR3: CASSLAGTGNRDTQYF. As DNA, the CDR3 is TGCGCCAGCAGCTTGGCCGGTACAGGGAATAGAGATACGCAGTATTTT.

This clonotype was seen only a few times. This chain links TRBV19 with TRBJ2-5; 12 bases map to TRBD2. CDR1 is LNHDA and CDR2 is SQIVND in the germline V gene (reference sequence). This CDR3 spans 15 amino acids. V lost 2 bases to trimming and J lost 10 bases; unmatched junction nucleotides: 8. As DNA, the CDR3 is TGTGCCAGTAGTATACTAGCGGGGGGGCATCGGGACCAGTACTTC. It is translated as CASSILAGGHRDQYF.

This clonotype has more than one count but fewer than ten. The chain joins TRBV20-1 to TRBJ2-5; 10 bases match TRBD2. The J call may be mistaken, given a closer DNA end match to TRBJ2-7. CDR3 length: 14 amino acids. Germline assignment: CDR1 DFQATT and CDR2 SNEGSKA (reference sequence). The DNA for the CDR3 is TGCAGTGCCCCTCACGAGCGGGGGGGATACGAGCAGTACTTC. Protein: CSAPHERGGYEQYF.

CDR3 sequence reads: CSLPRGNTEAFF. The DNA of the CDR3 is TGCAGTCTCCCCAGGGGGAACACTGAAGCTTTCTTT. The rearrangement links TRBV20-1 to TRBJ1-1; a possible D gene is TRBD1 (6 bases). Germline assignment: CDR1 DFQATT and CDR2 SNEGSKA (reference sequence). V lost 8 bases and J 1 base, leaving 11 bases between the germline ends. The CDR3 loop spans 12 amino acids.